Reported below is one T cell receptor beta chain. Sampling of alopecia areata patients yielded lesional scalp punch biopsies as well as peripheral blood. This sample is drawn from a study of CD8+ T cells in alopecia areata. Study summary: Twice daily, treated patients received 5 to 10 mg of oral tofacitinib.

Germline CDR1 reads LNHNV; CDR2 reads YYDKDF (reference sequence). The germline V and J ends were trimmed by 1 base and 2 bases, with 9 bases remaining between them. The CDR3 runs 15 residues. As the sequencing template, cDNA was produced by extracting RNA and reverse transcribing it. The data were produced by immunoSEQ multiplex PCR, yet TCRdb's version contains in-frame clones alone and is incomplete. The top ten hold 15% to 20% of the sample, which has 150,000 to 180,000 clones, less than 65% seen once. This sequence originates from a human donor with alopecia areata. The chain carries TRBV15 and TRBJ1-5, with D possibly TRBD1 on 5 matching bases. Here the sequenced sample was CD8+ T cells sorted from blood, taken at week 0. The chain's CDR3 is CATSRVREGNQPQHF. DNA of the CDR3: TGTGCCACCAGCAGAGTCAGGGAAGGCAATCAGCCCCAGCATTTT.